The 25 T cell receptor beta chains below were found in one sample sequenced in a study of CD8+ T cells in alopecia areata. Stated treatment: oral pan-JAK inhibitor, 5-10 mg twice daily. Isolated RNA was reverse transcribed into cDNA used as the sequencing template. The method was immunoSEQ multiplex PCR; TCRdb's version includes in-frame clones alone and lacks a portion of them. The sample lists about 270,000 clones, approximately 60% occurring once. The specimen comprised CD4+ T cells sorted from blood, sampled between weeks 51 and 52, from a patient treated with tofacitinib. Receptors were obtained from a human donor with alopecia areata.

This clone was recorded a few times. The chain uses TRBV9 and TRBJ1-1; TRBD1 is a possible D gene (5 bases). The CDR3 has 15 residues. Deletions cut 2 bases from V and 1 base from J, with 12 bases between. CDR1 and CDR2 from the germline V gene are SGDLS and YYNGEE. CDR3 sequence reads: CASSVGTNENTEAFF. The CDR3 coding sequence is TGTGCCAGCAGCGTCGGGACGAATGAGAACACTGAAGCTTTCTTT.

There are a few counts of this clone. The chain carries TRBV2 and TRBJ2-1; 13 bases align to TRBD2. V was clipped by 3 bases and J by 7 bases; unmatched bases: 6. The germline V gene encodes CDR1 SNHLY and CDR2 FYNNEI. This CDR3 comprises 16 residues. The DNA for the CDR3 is TGTGCCAGCAGTGATATTGGGACTAGCGGGGTAAATGAGCAGTTCTTC. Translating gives CASSDIGTSGVNEQFF.

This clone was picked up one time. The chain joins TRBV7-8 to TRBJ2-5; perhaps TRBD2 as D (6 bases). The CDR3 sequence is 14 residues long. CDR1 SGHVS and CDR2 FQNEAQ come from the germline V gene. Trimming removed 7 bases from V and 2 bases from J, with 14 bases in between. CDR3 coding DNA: TGTGCCAGCACCTCAGCGGCGGGGCAAGAGACCCAGTACTTC. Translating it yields CASTSAAGQETQYF.

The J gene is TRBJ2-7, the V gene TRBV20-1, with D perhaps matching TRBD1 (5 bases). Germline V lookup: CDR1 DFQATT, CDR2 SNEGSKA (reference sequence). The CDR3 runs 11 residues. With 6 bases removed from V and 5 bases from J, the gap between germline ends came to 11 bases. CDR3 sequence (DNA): TGCAGTGCACCAGGGTACCACGAGCAGTACTTC. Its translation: CSAPGYHEQYF.

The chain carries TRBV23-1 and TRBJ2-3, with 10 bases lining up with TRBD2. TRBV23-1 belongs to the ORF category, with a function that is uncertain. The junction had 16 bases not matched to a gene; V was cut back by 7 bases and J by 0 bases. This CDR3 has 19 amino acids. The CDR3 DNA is TGCGCCAGCACCCCGAGGACAGGAACTAGCGGGAAAAGCACAGATACGCAGTATTTT. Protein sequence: CASTPRTGTSGKSTDTQYF.

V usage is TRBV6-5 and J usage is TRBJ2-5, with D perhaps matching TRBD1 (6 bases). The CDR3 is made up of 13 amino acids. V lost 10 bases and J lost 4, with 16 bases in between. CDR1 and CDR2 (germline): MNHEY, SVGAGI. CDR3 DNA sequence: TGTGCCATCAGCCGACCGACAGGAGAGACCCAGTACTTC. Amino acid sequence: CAISRPTGETQYF.

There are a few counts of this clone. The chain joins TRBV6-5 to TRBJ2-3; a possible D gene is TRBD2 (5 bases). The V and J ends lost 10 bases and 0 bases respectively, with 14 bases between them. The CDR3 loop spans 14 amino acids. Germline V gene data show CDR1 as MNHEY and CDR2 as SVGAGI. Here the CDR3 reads CATQREQSTDTQYF. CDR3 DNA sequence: TGTGCCACCCAGAGGGAGCAGAGCACAGATACGCAGTATTTT.

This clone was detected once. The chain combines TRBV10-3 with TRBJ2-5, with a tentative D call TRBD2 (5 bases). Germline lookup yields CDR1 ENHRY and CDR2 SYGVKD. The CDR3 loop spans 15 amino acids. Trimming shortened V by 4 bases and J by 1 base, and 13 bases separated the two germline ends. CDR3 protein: CAISVYRGFQETQYF. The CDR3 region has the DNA TGTGCCATCAGTGTTTATCGGGGTTTCCAAGAGACCCAGTACTTC.

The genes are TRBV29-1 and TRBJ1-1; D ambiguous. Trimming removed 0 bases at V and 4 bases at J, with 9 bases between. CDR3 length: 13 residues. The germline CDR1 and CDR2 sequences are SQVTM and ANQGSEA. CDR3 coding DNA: TGCAGCGTTGAAGATAACCGGTTCACTGAAGCTTTCTTT. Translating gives CSVEDNRFTEAFF.

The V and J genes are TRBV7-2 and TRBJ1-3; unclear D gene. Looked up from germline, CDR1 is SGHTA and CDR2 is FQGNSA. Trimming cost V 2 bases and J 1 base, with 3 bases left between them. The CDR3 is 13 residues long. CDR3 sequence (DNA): TGTGCCAGCAGCTTAAAATCTGGAAACACCATATATTTT. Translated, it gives CASSLKSGNTIYF.

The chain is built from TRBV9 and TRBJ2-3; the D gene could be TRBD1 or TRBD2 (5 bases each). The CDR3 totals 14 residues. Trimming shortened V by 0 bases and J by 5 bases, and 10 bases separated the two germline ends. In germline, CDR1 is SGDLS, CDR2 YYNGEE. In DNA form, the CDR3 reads TGTGCCAGCAGCGTAGAGCCTGGGGGAGATACGCAGTATTTT. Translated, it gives CASSVEPGGDTQYF.

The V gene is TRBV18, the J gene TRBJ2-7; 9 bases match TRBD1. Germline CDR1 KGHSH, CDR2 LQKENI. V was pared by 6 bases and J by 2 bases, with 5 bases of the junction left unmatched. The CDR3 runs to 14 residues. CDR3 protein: CASSRQGGTYEQYF. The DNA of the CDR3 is TGTGCCAGCTCGAGACAGGGGGGAACCTACGAGCAGTACTTC.

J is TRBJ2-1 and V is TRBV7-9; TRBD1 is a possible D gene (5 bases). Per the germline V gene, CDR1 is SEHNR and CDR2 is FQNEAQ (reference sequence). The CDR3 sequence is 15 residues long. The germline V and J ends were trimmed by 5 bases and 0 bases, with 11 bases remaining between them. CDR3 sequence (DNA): TGTGCCAGCAGCCAAACAGGTAGCTCCTACAATGAGCAGTTCTTC. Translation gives CASSQTGSSYNEQFF.

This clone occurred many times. As DNA, the CDR3 is TGCGCCAGCAGCCAAGTACTAGCGGGGGTCTACGAGCAGTACTTC. Its translation is CASSQVLAGVYEQYF. The chain is built from TRBV4-1 and TRBJ2-7; 11 bases are a match to TRBD2. This CDR3 spans 15 amino acids. The J segment lost 3 bases and the V segment lost 1 base, leaving 2 bases of the junction unmatched. Per the germline V gene, CDR1 is MGHRA and CDR2 is YSYEKL.

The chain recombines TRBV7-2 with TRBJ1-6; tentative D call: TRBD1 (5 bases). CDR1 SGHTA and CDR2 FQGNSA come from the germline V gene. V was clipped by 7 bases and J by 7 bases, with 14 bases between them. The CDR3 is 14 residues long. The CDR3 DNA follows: TGTGCCAGCACCACGGCAGGGCCCAATTCACCCCTCCACTTT. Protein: CASTTAGPNSPLHF.

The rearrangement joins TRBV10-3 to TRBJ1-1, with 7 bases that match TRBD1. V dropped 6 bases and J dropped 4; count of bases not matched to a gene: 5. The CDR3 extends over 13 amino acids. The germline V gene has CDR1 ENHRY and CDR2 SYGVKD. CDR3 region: CAIRETGSTEAFF. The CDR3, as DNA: TGTGCCATCAGAGAGACAGGGAGCACTGAAGCTTTCTTT.

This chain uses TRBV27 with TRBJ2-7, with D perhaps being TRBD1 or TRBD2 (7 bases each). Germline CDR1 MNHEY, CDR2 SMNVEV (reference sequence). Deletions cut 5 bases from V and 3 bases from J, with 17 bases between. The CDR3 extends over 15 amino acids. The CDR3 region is CASSPSGGVGYEQYF. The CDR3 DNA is TGTGCCAGCAGTCCCTCAGGGGGGGTCGGCTACGAGCAGTACTTC.

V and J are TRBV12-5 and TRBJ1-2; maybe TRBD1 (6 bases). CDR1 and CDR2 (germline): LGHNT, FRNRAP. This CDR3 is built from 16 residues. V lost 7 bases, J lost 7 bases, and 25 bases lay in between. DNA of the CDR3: TGTGCTAGTGCCCCCTTGGGGGGGCGGGGGGCCTTTGGCTACACCTTC. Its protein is CASAPLGGRGAFGYTF. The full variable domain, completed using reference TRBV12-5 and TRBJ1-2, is DARVTQTPRHKVTEMGQEVTMRCQPILGHNTVFWYRQTMMQGLELLAYFRNRAPLDDSGMPKDRFSAEMPDATLATLKIQPSEPRDSAVYFCASAPLGGRGAFGYTFGSGTRLTVV.

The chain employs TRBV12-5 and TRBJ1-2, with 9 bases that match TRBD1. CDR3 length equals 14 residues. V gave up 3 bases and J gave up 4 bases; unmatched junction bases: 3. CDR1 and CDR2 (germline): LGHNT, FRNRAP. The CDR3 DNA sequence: TGTGCTAGTGGTTTACAGGGGGCCGTCTATGGCTACACCTTC. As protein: CASGLQGAVYGYTF.

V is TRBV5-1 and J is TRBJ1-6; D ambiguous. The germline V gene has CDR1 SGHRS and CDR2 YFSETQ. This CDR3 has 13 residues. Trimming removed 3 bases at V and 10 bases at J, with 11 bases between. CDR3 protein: CASSSRMGSPLHF. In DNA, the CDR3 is TGCGCCAGCAGCTCAAGGATGGGGTCACCCCTCCACTTT.

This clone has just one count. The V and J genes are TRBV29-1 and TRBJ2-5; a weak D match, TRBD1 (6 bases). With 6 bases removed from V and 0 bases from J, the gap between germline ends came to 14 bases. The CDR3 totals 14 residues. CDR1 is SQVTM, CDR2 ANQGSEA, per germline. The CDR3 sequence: CSVAGTLNQETQYF. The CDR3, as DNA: TGCAGCGTAGCCGGGACACTTAACCAAGAGACCCAGTACTTC.

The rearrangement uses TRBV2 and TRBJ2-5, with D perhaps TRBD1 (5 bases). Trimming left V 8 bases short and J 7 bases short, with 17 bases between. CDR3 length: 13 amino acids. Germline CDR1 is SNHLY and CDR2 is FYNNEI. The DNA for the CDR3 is TGTGCCAGCGCCCCGGACACCCGAGGGACCCAGTACTTC. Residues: CASAPDTRGTQYF.

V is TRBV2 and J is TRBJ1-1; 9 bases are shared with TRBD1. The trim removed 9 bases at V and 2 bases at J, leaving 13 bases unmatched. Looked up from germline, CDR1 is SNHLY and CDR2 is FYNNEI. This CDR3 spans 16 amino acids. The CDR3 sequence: CASLPGQGIGNTEAFF. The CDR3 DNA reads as TGTGCCAGTCTACCGGGACAGGGAATTGGTAACACTGAAGCTTTCTTT.

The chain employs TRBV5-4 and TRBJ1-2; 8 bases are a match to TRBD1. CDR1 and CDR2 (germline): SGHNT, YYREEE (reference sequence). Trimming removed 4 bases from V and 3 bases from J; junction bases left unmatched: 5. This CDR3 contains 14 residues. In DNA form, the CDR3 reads TGTGCCAGCAGCCCAGGGGGCTGGGACTATGGCTACACCTTC. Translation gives CASSPGGWDYGYTF.

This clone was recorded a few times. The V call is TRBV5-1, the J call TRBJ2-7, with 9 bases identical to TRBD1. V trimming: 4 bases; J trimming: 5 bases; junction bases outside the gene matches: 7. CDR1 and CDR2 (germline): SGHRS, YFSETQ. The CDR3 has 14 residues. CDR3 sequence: CASSQDRGADEQYF. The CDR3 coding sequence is TGCGCCAGCAGCCAGGACAGGGGAGCCGACGAGCAGTACTTC. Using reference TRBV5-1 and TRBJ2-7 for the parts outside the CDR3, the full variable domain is KAGVTQTPRYLIKTRGQQVTLSCSPISGHRSVSWYQQTPGQGLQFLFEYFSETQRNKGNFPGRFSGRQFSNSRSEMNVSTLELGDSALYLCASSQDRGADEQYFGPGTRLTVT.